One sample yielded the 31 T cell receptor beta chains listed below, sequenced in a study of T-cell reconstitution after alpha-beta-depleted transplantation in children. Unique molecular identifiers were incorporated during preparation of the TCRbeta library. In TCRdb, the PCR reads were re-called with MiXCR into one record per CDR3 protein. Of 5,100 or so distinct CDR3 sequences listed, roughly 24% were seen once; the top ten hold over 35%. Sequencing was performed on PBMCs, mostly from graft donor cells, taken 60 days after TCRalphabeta/CD19-depleted stem cell transplant. These receptors were taken from a male patient aged 2-15 years who had a stem cell transplant for acute lymphoblastic leukemia, so the T cells may come from the graft donor.

The chain carries TRBV7-9 and TRBJ2-7; TRBD2 matches at 7 bases. CDR3 length: 14 residues. CDR1 is SEHNR, CDR2 FQNEAQ, per germline (reference sequence). V dropped 8 bases and J dropped 0; count of bases not matched to a gene: 7. CDR3 in DNA: TGTGCCAGCGGTCCTAGCGGAAGCTCCTACGAGCAGTACTTC. Its protein is CASGPSGSSYEQYF.

Ten or more counts support this clonotype. The CDR3 region has the DNA TGCAGCGTTGAAGGGGAAGTGGGACTAGCGGGAGATGAGCAGTTCTTC. Translated: CSVEGEVGLAGDEQFF. The chain employs TRBV29-1 and TRBJ2-1, with 14 bases that match TRBD2. The CDR3 length is 16 residues. The germline gives CDR1 SQVTM, CDR2 ANQGSEA. Germline trimming cut 1 base from V and 8 bases from J; bases unmatched to any gene: 7.

This clonotype was detected only once. V gene TRBV3-1 combines with J gene TRBJ1-2; D is perhaps TRBD1 (6 bases). From germline, CDR1 is LGHDT and CDR2 YNNKEL (reference sequence). With 11 bases removed from V and 2 bases from J, the gap between germline ends came to 21 bases. The CDR3 runs 15 residues. The chain's CDR3 is CACCKGVPGNYGYTF. The CDR3 DNA reads as TGTGCCTGCTGCAAGGGGGTGCCAGGGAACTATGGCTACACCTTC. Drawing the rest from reference TRBV3-1 and TRBJ1-2, the complete variable domain is DTAVSQTPKYLVTQMGNDKSIKCEQNLGHDTMYWYKQDSKKFLKIMFSYNNKELIINETVPNRFSPKSPDKAHLNLHINSLELGDSAVYFCACCKGVPGNYGYTFGSGTRLTVV.

This clonotype was observed many times. The chain uses TRBV6-5 and TRBJ2-7; TRBD2 matches 10 bases. This CDR3 region has 17 residues. The junction had 10 bases not matched to a gene; V was cut back by 3 bases and J by 2 bases. Germline CDR1 reads MNHEY; CDR2 reads SVGAGI. In nucleotides, the CDR3 is TGTGCCAGCAGTTATTCCGTTGGACTAGCGGACACCTACGAGCAGTACTTC. This encodes CASSYSVGLADTYEQYF.

By share, this clonotype counts as medium-sized. The chain has TRBV6-5 and TRBJ1-4, with D unclear. The CDR3 is made up of 11 amino acids. The V gene lost 4 bases and the J gene lost 12 bases, with 9 bases spanning the gap. The V gene's germline CDR1 is MNHEY and CDR2 SVGAGI. CDR3 residues: CASSSGPELFF. In DNA, the CDR3 is TGTGCCAGCAGTTCCGGTCCGGAACTGTTTTTT.

This chain uses TRBV10-3 with TRBJ2-1; 9 nucleotides agree with TRBD2. V lost 4 bases and J lost 4; bases outside the gene matches: 5. The CDR3 contains 15 residues. Per the germline V gene, CDR1 is ENHRY and CDR2 is SYGVKD. The DNA for the CDR3 is TGTGCCATCAGTGTAAAGACTAGCGGATACAATGAGCAGTTCTTC. Translated, it gives CAISVKTSGYNEQFF.

Ten or more counts support this clonotype. The V gene is TRBV11-2, the J gene TRBJ2-1; 8 bases match TRBD2. The J segment lost 7 bases and the V segment lost 5 bases, leaving 4 bases of the junction unmatched. From germline, CDR1 is SGHAT and CDR2 FQNNGV. CDR3 length: 13 amino acids. Here the CDR3 DNA reads TGTGCCAGCAGCCCCGGGACTAGAAATGAGCAGTTCTTC. It encodes CASSPGTRNEQFF.

This clonotype was seen ten or more times. The chain joins TRBV12-3 or TRBV12-4 to TRBJ2-1; TRBD1 aligns across 10 bases. Trimming at V came to 9 bases and at J to 2 bases, leaving 7 bases not matched to a gene. This CDR3 comprises 15 residues. CDR3 loop: CASTPGTGAYNEQFF. CDR3 nucleotide sequence: TGTGCCAGTACCCCCGGGACAGGGGCCTACAATGAGCAGTTCTTC.

As to this clonotype: A much larger clone lies a single base off, so this may be a read error. V is TRBV5-1 and J is TRBJ2-5, with unresolved D. CDR3 length: 13 residues. The V end lost 4 bases, the J end lost 7 bases, and 14 bases lay between the germline ends. The germline gives CDR1 SGHRS, CDR2 YFSETQ. The CDR3 spells CASSPQVEGTQYF. CDR3 DNA sequence: TGCGCCAGCAGCCCGCAGGTGGAAGGGACCCAGTACTTC.

This clonotype was seen ten or more times. The rearrangement links TRBV6-2 or TRBV6-3 to TRBJ2-7; 11 bases match TRBD2. Germline trimming cut 6 bases from V and 2 bases from J; bases unmatched to any gene: 6. Germline-derived CDR1 and CDR2 are MNHEY and SVGEGT. The CDR3 length is 15 residues. CDR3 in DNA: TGTGCCAGCAGCCCCACTAGCGGGAGTGCCTACGAGCAGTACTTC. The encoded protein is CASSPTSGSAYEQYF.

This clonotype showed up just a few times. The chain is built from TRBV12-3 or TRBV12-4 and TRBJ2-2; D unresolved. The V end lost 2 bases, the J end lost 6 bases, and 10 bases lay between the germline ends. CDR3 length: 14 residues. CDR3 sequence: CASSLSGGAGELFF. The CDR3 DNA reads as TGTGCCAGCAGTTTATCGGGTGGTGCCGGGGAGCTGTTTTTT.

By frequency in the sample, this clonotype is medium-sized. The rearrangement uses TRBV6-5 and TRBJ2-1, with 9 bases that match TRBD1. V lost 6 bases to trimming and J lost 7 bases; unmatched junction nucleotides: 10. CDR1 is MNHEY and CDR2 is SVGAGI in the germline V gene. The CDR3 consists of 15 residues. For the CDR3, the DNA is TGTGCCAGCAGCCGGGACAGGGAGGAAGGGAATGAGCAGTTCTTC. Translated, it gives CASSRDREEGNEQFF.

This clonotype was found many times. For the CDR3, the DNA is TGTGCCAGCAGTGCACAGGCATTAGAAGCTTTCTTT. Protein: CASSAQALEAFF. This chain uses TRBV12-3 or TRBV12-4 with TRBJ1-1; weak D call: TRBD1 (5 bases). Trimming took off 5 bases at V and 8 bases at J, with 12 bases between the two ends. This CDR3 comprises 12 residues.

Many counts were recorded for this clonotype. V and J are TRBV10-2 and TRBJ2-7; TRBD1 matches at 8 bases. Germline V gives CDR1 WSHSY, CDR2 SAAADI. The CDR3 spans 14 residues. The trim removed 6 bases at V and 3 bases at J, leaving 7 bases unmatched. In DNA, the CDR3 is TGCGCCAGCAGGGGGCGACAGGGGATCTACGAGCAGTACTTC. This gives the protein CASRGRQGIYEQYF.

Many counts were recorded for this clonotype. The CDR3 coding sequence is TGCAGCGCCCGGCCGGGACTAGCGGTCTACAATGAGCAGTTCTTC. Translation: CSARPGLAVYNEQFF. The V call is TRBV29-1, the J call TRBJ2-1, with TRBD2 identical over 11 bases. V dropped 7 bases and J dropped 3; count of bases not matched to a gene: 8. This CDR3 is 15 amino acids long. The V gene's germline CDR1 is SQVTM and CDR2 ANQGSEA.

There are many counts of this clonotype. The genes are TRBV10-3 and TRBJ2-7; 9 bases align to TRBD2. This CDR3 region has 12 residues. The V gene's germline CDR1 is ENHRY and CDR2 SYGVKD. V lost 10 bases and J lost 3; bases outside the gene matches: 4. CDR3 loop: CASSGSGYEQYF. In DNA, the CDR3 is TGTGCCAGTAGCGGGAGCGGCTACGAGCAGTACTTC.

This clonotype was detected ten times or more. The V call is TRBV4-1, the J call TRBJ2-5, with TRBD2 matching 9 bases. Trimming cost V 0 bases and J 1 base; bases outside gene matches: 9. Per the germline V gene, CDR1 is MGHRA and CDR2 is YSYEKL. The CDR3 runs to 18 residues. Written as DNA, the CDR3 is TGCGCCAGCAGCCAAGAGATTAGCGGGAGCCCATTCCAAGAGACCCAGTACTTC. Encoded protein: CASSQEISGSPFQETQYF.

This clonotype was recorded many times. The chain combines TRBV20-1 with TRBJ2-3; 8 positions agree with TRBD2. Germline loops: CDR1 DFQATT, CDR2 SNEGSKA (reference sequence). The CDR3 has 15 amino acids. Trimming took 3 bases from V and 3 from J; bases not matched to a gene: 8. CDR3 bases: TGCAGTGCTAGGTCGGGGGGGCCCAGAACAGATACGCAGTATTTT. Translating it yields CSARSGGPRTDTQYF.

This clonotype was seen repeatedly, ten times or more. The chain couples TRBV10-3 to TRBJ2-7, with 7 bases matching TRBD1. The V gene end was trimmed by 0 bases and the J gene end by 2 bases; junction bases not matched to a gene: 4. This CDR3 comprises 15 residues. CDR1 ENHRY and CDR2 SYGVKD come from the germline V gene. The CDR3: CAISESVGGPYEQYF. Written as DNA, the CDR3 is TGTGCCATCAGTGAGTCGGTAGGGGGCCCCTACGAGCAGTACTTC.

This clonotype is medium-sized by share. As DNA, the CDR3 is TGTGCCAGCAGCTTAGGCGCCTCCTACAATGAGCAGTTCTTC. Its translation is CASSLGASYNEQFF. The chain carries TRBV7-9 and TRBJ2-1, with no clear D. The V end was cut by 1 base, the J end by 0 bases, with 4 bases between. CDR3 length: 14 residues. Germline V lookup: CDR1 SEHNR, CDR2 FQNEAQ (reference sequence).

This clonotype was picked up many times. The chain uses TRBV11-3 and TRBJ2-7, with 7 bases identical to TRBD1. The CDR3 spans 17 residues. The V segment lost 0 bases and the J segment 0 bases; nucleotides outside the gene matches: 8. Germline assignment: CDR1 SGHNT and CDR2 YENEEA. As DNA, the CDR3 is TGTGCCAGCAGCTTAGATTCTTCGACAGGGAGCTCCTACGAGCAGTACTTC. This gives the protein CASSLDSSTGSSYEQYF.

By share, this clonotype counts as medium-sized. The chain recombines TRBV7-9 with TRBJ2-3, with D tentatively TRBD2 (6 bases). The CDR3 sequence is 16 residues long. V lost 4 bases and J 3 bases, leaving 17 bases between the germline ends. The germline V gene has CDR1 SEHNR and CDR2 FQNEAQ (reference sequence). The DNA of the CDR3 is TGTGCCAGCAGCTCGTTACCTAGCGTCGGAACAGATACGCAGTATTTT. Residues: CASSSLPSVGTDTQYF.

The table lists this clonotype with many counts. The chain recombines TRBV19 with TRBJ2-1; D gene ambiguous. The CDR3 is 14 residues long. Germline assignment: CDR1 LNHDA and CDR2 SQIVND (reference sequence). Trimming took off 3 bases at V and 3 bases at J, with 9 bases between the two ends. CDR3 sequence: CASSITKDYNEQFF. CDR3 bases: TGTGCCAGTAGTATTACCAAGGACTACAATGAGCAGTTCTTC.

The chain has TRBV9 and TRBJ1-1; D is possibly TRBD1 (5 bases). Germline V gene data show CDR1 as SGDLS and CDR2 as YYNGEE. There are 17 residues in the CDR3. V shed 3 bases and J shed 0 bases, with 18 bases lying between them. DNA of the CDR3: TGTGCCAGCAGCGCCGCCTACGGGGGGAGACTGAACACTGAAGCTTTCTTT. Translating it yields CASSAAYGGRLNTEAFF.

This clonotype showed up many times. In DNA, the CDR3 is TGTGCCAGCAGTGAATGGGGCAGTTTGGAGCAAGAGACCCAGTACTTC. Its protein product is CASSEWGSLEQETQYF. This rearrangement joins TRBV25-1 to TRBJ2-5; TRBD1 is a possible D gene (5 bases). Trimming removed 1 base at V and 2 bases at J, with 14 bases between. CDR3 length: 16 residues. Per germline, CDR1 MGHDK and CDR2 SYGVNS.

The chain combines TRBV28 with TRBJ2-3, with 10 bases lining up with TRBD2. This CDR3 is 14 amino acids long. V lost 3 bases, J lost 6 bases, and 3 bases stayed unmatched. Germline values: CDR1 MDHEN, CDR2 SYDVKM. The CDR3 region has the DNA TGTGCCAGCAGTTTGGGGACTAGCGCCGATACGCAGTATTTT. Protein: CASSLGTSADTQYF.

At least ten counts were recorded for this clonotype. The genes are TRBV19 and TRBJ2-7; 8 positions agree with TRBD1. V trimming: 1 base; J trimming: 3 bases; junction bases outside the gene matches: 5. Per the germline V gene, CDR1 is LNHDA and CDR2 is SQIVND (reference sequence). The CDR3 covers 15 residues. This CDR3 reads CASSIAGQGFYEQYF. The CDR3 DNA sequence: TGTGCCAGTAGTATAGCCGGACAGGGATTCTACGAGCAGTACTTC. Supplemented by reference TRBV19 and TRBJ2-7, the full variable domain reads DGGITQSPKYLFRKEGQNVTLSCEQNLNHDAMYWYRQDPGQGLRLIYYSQIVNDFQKGDIAEGYSVSREKKESFPLTVTSAQKNPTAFYLCASSIAGQGFYEQYFGPGTRLTVT.

This clonotype is medium-sized. The chain recombines TRBV5-1 with TRBJ2-7; D not resolved. This CDR3 region has 14 residues. V lost 0 bases and J lost 2, with 9 bases in between. Germline assignment: CDR1 SGHRS and CDR2 YFSETQ. CDR3 protein: CASSLAGNAYEQYF. In DNA form, the CDR3 reads TGCGCCAGCAGCTTGGCGGGTAACGCCTACGAGCAGTACTTC.

The rearrangement uses TRBV6-1 and TRBJ2-2, with TRBD2 matching over 8 bases. The CDR3 totals 15 residues. The germline CDR1 and CDR2 sequences are MNHNS and SASEGT. Trimming at V came to 6 bases and at J to 4 bases, leaving 7 bases not matched to a gene. The CDR3: CASSRAGVGTGELFF. CDR3 coding DNA: TGTGCCAGCAGCAGAGCGGGAGTTGGCACCGGGGAGCTGTTTTTT.

In this sample, this clonotype turned up many times. The chain is built from TRBV7-9 and TRBJ2-5; D uncertain. The germline V and J ends were trimmed by 3 bases and 5 bases, with 4 bases remaining between them. Germline assignment: CDR1 SEHNR and CDR2 FQNEAQ (reference sequence). The CDR3 runs 11 residues. CDR3 region: CASSLTETQYF. As DNA, the CDR3 is TGTGCCAGCAGCTTGACGGAGACCCAGTACTTC.

Of note for this clonotype: It may be a read error: a sequence one base away is much more abundant. The chain carries TRBV5-1 and TRBJ2-4; 8 bases fit TRBD1. Per the germline V gene, CDR1 is SGHRS and CDR2 is YFSETQ. V dropped 4 bases and J dropped 7; count of bases not matched to a gene: 4. This CDR3 contains 13 residues. The CDR3 here is CASSPRQGNIQYF. CDR3 sequence (DNA): TGCGCCAGCAGCCCCCGACAGGGGAACATTCAGTACTTC.